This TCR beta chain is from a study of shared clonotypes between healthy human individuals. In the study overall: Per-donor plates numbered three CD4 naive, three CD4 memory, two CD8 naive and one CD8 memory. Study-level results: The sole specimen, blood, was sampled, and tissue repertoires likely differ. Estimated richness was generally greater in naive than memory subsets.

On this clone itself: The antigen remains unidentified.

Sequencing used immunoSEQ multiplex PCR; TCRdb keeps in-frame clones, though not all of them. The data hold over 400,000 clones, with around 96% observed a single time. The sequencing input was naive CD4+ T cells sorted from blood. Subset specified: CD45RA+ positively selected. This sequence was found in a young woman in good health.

The CDR3 region is CASSPNRSPGELFF. CDR3 nucleotides: TGTGCCAGCAGCCCAAACCGGAGCCCCGGGGAGCTGTTTTTT. This chain connects TRBV7-9 to TRBJ2-2; D not certain. CDR1 is SEHNR and CDR2 is FQNEAQ in the germline V gene (reference sequence). Deletions cut 5 bases from V and 6 bases from J, with 13 bases between. CDR3 length equals 14 residues.